This T cell receptor beta chain is from a study of cytomegalovirus exposure and HLA in healthy donors (dated by TCRdb to the late 2010s). For the wider study: According to an earlier analysis of 587 of the donors, about 179 million T cells yielded roughly 100 million unique TCR beta sequences and approximately 280 Gb of sequence data. Approximately 330 gigabases of sequencing data and 70 million to 95 million unique TCR sequences made up an early release that covered approximately 650 HLA-typed donors. The genetic ancestry cluster associated with self-reported Caucasian donors included over 65% of the 300 to 400 genotyped donors. The study was designed to test whether signatures of past pathogen exposure could be identified by cataloging public T cell receptors. Using immunosequencing, the study profiled T cell repertoires from around 670 subjects and related those repertoires to cytomegalovirus serostatus. Besides the first cohort of approximately 670 subjects, a separate validation cohort made up of 120 or so different subjects was used. High-throughput TCR immunosequencing, statistical association of individual TCRs with disease status, and machine learning were combined to predict cytomegalovirus infection status. To study patterns of TCR occurrence, a later analysis re-analyzed previously published TCR beta repertoires from 600 to 750 donors and added high-resolution HLA genotyping. Rather than drawing on any new phenotypic data, the later analysis identified candidate immune exposures from TCR beta sequences and the way those sequences occurred across donors. In an earlier analysis of a few hundred of the donors, high-throughput TCR beta sequencing was used to judge whether each TCR beta V gene segment behaved as functional or pseudogenic. Donor age, sex, ethnicity and CMV serostatus were compiled alongside the repertoire data. Genome-wide SNP genotypes for about 65% of the roughly 670 donors were used in a later genetic analysis, which treated that subset as a discovery cohort. All discovery cohort repertoires had been generated using a single sequencing platform. Both class I and class II loci were covered by HLA typing, at four-digit resolution. Typing coverage varied by locus: about 620-630 donors for A, B, C, DRB1 and DQB1; roughly 500 for DQA1; nearly 610 for DPA1; roughly 450 for DPB1. Four to six DR-DQ haplotypes were handled as single units for association and clustering, since linkage in the cohort was strong. On average, about 200,000 unique TCR beta nucleotide sequences were sequenced per donor among 398 genotyped donors of the cohort, with 15% to 20% of those sequences being non-productive. Paper-wide results and their limitations: Linkage disequilibrium might explain the correlated functional status among segregating V segments, but an unknown experimental factor could not be excluded. A further reported finding was that TCR beta sequences accurately predicted the HLA-A and HLA-B alleles for most subjects in the first cohort. Most CMV-associated TCR beta chains appeared to be HLA-restricted in a later analysis, and the HLA associations seemed to be driven largely by CMV exposure. The authors suggested that the approach could potentially be generalized to other disease states and immunological phenotypes. The sequencing pipeline was judged likely to have produced a cluster of highly shared sequence variants as a technical artifact. The study listed approximately 150 TCR beta chains as associated with cytomegalovirus. Some IMGT-functional V segments, including TRBV6-2 and TRBV6-3, could not be told apart with the 87-base-pair reads, so those segments were excluded. Roughly uniform sequencing depth across donors was assumed in presence/absence analyses, although this assumption may not hold. In a later analysis, several top co-occurrence clusters were reported to appear linked to parvovirus B19, influenza, CMV and Epstein-Barr virus. HLA typing was unavailable for some donors at each locus, so association tests used only the typed subset. In a later analysis, over 15,000 TCR beta sequences were associated with specific HLA alleles at a false discovery rate of 0.05. Across donors, most TCR sequences were observed very rarely, whereas some public TCRs were present in many individuals. The only immune exposure information available for the cohort was CMV serostatus. Compared with equally common non-associated chains, HLA-associated TCR beta chains in a later analysis were more clonally expanded and had lower generation probabilities. When HLA alleles, especially DR and DQ, strongly co-occurred, TCR associations were difficult to assign to individual alleles. In vitro tests confirmed that a few of the cytomegalovirus-associated TCR beta chains recognize cytomegalovirus antigens. Because counts were too low, approximately 15 rarely observed V segments, including chromosome 9 orphons, were excluded from the earlier analysis of some 540 of the donors. This cohort had only TCR beta chains sequenced, and the lack of alpha or paired-chain data limited which features could be detected. In an earlier analysis of about 600 of the donors, most TCR beta V segments appeared in productive rearrangements about 90% or about 30% of the time, broadly matching IMGT annotations. A later genetic analysis associated a missense DCLRE1C variant with V-gene and J-gene trimming of TCR beta chains, and an independent cohort replicated the association. Cytomegalovirus status was reported to be diagnosed by the classifier with high specificity and sensitivity in both the original and validation cohorts. In a later analysis, the rate of TCR association differed among HLA loci, with DRB1 alleles having the most associated TCRs and HLA-C alleles having the fewest. In a later genetic analysis, fewer N-insertions in productive TCRs were reported among donors in an Asian-associated ancestry cluster than the approximately 630-donor mean.

The library was made by the immunoSEQ multiplex PCR assay. The multiplex PCR relied on a mix of 60 forward primers for TCR Vbeta segments and 13 reverse primers for TCR Jbeta segments. A multiplex PCR assay on genomic DNA amplified the CDR3 region of rearranged TCR beta genes. The Illumina HiSeq System was used to sequence the amplified TCR beta libraries as 87-base-pair reads. The original methods were these. A later analysis counted tens of millions of unique TCR beta chains across the 640 or so repertoires, and roughly 11 million of these chains were shared by at least two donors. Raw reads were error-corrected and collapsed into unique sequences by a nearest-neighbor algorithm in which closely related sequences were merged to remove PCR and sequencing errors. V, D and J gene segments were assigned by aligning CDR3 sequences to IMGT reference sequences. For a sequence to be retained, at least a six-nucleotide match to both a V gene segment and a J gene segment was required. Rearrangements were called productive when the CDR3 lacked stop codons and stayed in frame with V and J; all others were non-productive. CDR3 was defined by IMGT convention, running from the second conserved V-encoded cysteine to the conserved J-encoded phenylalanine. In an earlier analysis of some 550 of the donors, sequences lacking an unambiguous match to a single V gene segment were excluded. In an earlier analysis of several hundred of the donors, V segments were called functional above 56.7% productive rearrangements and were called segregating when the between-donor standard deviation exceeded 5%. To diagnose cytomegalovirus status from the catalog of TCR beta chain sequences, a statistical classification framework was built. In a later analysis, V and J genes were assigned by comparing TCR nucleotide sequences against IMGT/GENE-DB human TR gene sequences. In a later analysis, CDR3 sequences and most-parsimonious VDJ recombination scenarios were assigned using the TCRdist pipeline. In a later analysis, each TCR beta chain was defined by its CDR3 amino acid sequence together with its V-gene family, and reads lacking a unique V-gene family were excluded. To address suspected cross-contamination and a sequencing artifact, a later analysis removed around 600 highly shared, low-generation-probability nucleotide sequences. A later analysis calculated a clonal expansion index for each public chain from normalized within-repertoire ranks of inferred template counts. A later analysis computed generation probabilities with a VDJ recombination model fitted to out-of-frame rearrangements, and checked the results against IGoR. A later analysis scored TCR-TCR, TCR-HLA and TCR-CMV co-occurrence with hypergeometric tests, applying a repertoire-size bias correction to TCR pairs. To estimate false discovery rates, a later analysis permuted the HLA or CMV assignments 20 times. In a later analysis, co-occurring TCRs were grouped with DBSCAN, and TCRdist sequence similarity was added when clustering was performed within HLA-allele-positive subsets. Repertoires with fewer than 30,000 or more than 120,000 public chains, plus five repertoires with anomalous nucleotide sharing, were excluded from co-occurrence clustering. What TCRdb holds here is the immuneACCESS table cut down to in-frame rearrangements. Part of the clones is not present; checked against another copy, under half of the missing clones reflect an unresolved V gene, and the others are unexplained. V, J and clone size reflect that table, while D and trimming were determined from the DNA. In this sample the table shows 140,000 to 150,000 clones, around three quarters of which occur a single time. The ten largest clones capture 2.1% of the sample.

The cohort comprised fewer than 750 healthy bone marrow donors. At the time of sampling, all cohort members were nominally healthy, though unrecorded immune exposures were likely present. The donor was CMV seropositive and was included in the group of 250 to 300 seropositive cohort members. Every donor gave a peripheral blood sample, and the peripheral blood mononuclear cells from that sample were used for TCR beta sequencing. The Qiagen DNeasy Blood Extraction Kit was used to extract genomic DNA from the blood cell samples. About this clone itself: The specificity of this receptor is unknown. Base qualities were left out, and no much larger clone turns up one base away.

V sheds 2 bases and J sheds 6 bases, leaving 13 bases between their ends. The CDR3 starts with the cysteine, ends with the phenylalanine, and has 14 residues. Only the CDR3 part of the read is kept: 42 bases, read in frame from the first base. From the germline V gene, CDR1 is MGHDK and CDR2 is SYGVNS. This sequence uses TRBV25-1 and TRBJ1-1, with the D gene not clear enough to name. The clonotype originates from a woman aged 55-69 years in good health and CMV-seropositive. The specimen sequenced was PBMCs. The CDR3 in this case is CASSETSRGAEAFF. The sequenced DNA is TGTGCCAGCAGTGAAACGTCTAGAGGAGCTGAAGCTTTCTTT.